Detailed here is one T cell receptor beta chain. Its antigen remains unknown. The data were taken from a study of T cell responses to AZD1222 COVID-19 vaccine. Clones were read by immunoSEQ multiplex PCR, and TCRdb kept only the in-frame ones, dropping some. The sample yields 100,000 to 150,000 clones, about 89% seen once. Findings of the study overall: Dominant CD4 TCR responses targeted spike regions 160-218 and 743-854. Nearly half of the spike-specific TCRs reportedly recognize variant regions that carry no mutations. Repertoire sampling was restricted to post-peak T cell response timepoints.

The CDR3 has 15 amino acids. Trimming left V 2 bases short and J 8 bases short, with 19 bases between. Germline-derived CDR1 and CDR2 are SGHDT and YYEEEE. The chain carries TRBV5-6 and TRBJ1-2, with a possible D match to TRBD1 (5 bases). This TCR came from an adult in good health. The sample consisted of peripheral blood, taken on day 0 of AZD1222 vaccination. The CDR3, as DNA: TGTGCCAGCAGCTTTCCGCTGGGGGGATCGGAAGGCTACACCTTC. Its protein is CASSFPLGGSEGYTF.